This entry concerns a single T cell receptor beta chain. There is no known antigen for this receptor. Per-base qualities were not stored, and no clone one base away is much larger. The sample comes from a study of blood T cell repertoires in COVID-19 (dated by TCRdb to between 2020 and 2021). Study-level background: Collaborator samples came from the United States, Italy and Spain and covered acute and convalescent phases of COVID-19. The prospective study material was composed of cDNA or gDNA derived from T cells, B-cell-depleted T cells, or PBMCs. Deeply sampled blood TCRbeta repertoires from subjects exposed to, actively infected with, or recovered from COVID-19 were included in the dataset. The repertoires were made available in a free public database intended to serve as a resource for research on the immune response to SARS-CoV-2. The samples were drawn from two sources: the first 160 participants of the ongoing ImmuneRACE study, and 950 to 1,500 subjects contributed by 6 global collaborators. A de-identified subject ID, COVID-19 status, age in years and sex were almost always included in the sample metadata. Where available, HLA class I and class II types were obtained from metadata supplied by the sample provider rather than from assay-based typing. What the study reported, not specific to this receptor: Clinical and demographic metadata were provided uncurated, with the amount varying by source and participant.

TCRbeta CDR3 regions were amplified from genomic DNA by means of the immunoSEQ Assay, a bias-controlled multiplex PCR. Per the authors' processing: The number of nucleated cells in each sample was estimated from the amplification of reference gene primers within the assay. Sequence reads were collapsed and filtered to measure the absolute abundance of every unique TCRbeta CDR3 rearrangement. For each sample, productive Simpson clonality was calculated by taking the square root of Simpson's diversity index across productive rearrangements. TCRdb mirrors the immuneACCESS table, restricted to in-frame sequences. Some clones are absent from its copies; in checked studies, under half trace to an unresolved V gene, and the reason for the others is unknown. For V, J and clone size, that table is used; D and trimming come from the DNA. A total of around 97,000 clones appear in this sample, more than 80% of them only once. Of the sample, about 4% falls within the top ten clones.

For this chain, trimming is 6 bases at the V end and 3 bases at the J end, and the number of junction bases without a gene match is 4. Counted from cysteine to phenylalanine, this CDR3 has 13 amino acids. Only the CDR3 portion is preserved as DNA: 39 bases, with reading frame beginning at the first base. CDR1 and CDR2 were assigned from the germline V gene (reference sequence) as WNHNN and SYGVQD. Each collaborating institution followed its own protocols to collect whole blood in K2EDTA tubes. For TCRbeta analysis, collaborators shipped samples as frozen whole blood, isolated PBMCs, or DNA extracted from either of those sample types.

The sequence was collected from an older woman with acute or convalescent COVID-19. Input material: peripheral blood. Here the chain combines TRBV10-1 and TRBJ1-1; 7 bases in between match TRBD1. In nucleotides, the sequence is TGCGCCAGCAGCGGCAGGGGGGACACTGAAGCTTTCTTT. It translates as CASSGRGDTEAFF.